The entry below gives a single T cell receptor beta chain sequence along with its context. This receptor's antigen is unknown. No much larger clone is present one base from it, and per-base qualities are unavailable. Reading the germline V gene gives CDR1 SGHRS and CDR2 YFSETQ. V trim: 0 bases; J trim: 9 bases; unmatched bases: 5. Inclusive of the bounding cysteine and phenylalanine, the CDR3 is 15 residues long. The only DNA kept is the CDR3, 45 bases in frame from the first base. Blood samples were collected up to 4 times in the first month after transplant and then at least monthly when available. The sample belongs to a study of graft-versus-host responses after intestinal transplantation (dated by TCRdb to about 2021). About the study as a whole: Recipients received multivisceral, liver-intestinal, or isolated intestinal transplants. A cohort of about 26 intestinal transplant recipients, including one retransplant, was enrolled, and 3 patients lacking pretransplant specimens were excluded. To identify alloreactive clones, pre-transplant mixed lymphocyte reaction products were sequenced and then compared with unstimulated pre-transplant donor and recipient T cells. After intestinal transplantation, graft-versus-host and host-versus-graft alloreactive T cell clones in the graft, circulation and bone marrow were tracked using bulk TCR-beta CDR3 sequencing. Anti-thymocyte globulin induction was given to all recipients, followed by maintenance tacrolimus and steroids for two to four years. Instead of going to the commercial service, samples from a few later patients were sequenced in-house on an Illumina MiSeq and processed with MiXCR. A peak of at least 4% donor T cells among recipient peripheral blood mononuclear cells was the definition used for donor T cell macrochimerism. The study at large found these results: Peak levels of circulating GvH clones were associated with declines in HvG clones early after transplant. GvH clones turned up in recipient bone marrow, with some appearing earlier in ileal mucosa or blood, a pattern consistent with an intestinal mucosal origin. High GvH to HvG T cell clonal ratios were observed in the allografts of patients with donor T cell macrochimerism. The conclusions were limited by the relatively low number and heterogeneity of the intestinal transplant patients.

The library came from the immunoSEQ multiplex PCR assay. High-throughput TCR-beta CDR3 sequencing of genomic DNA from most patients was performed by Adaptive Biotechnologies. The authors' analysis ran thus. Adaptive's ImmunoSEQ software supplied the TCR sequencing data for around 19 patients, while MiXCR and VDJtools were used to process a few other patients. CDR3 nucleotide sequences shared between donor and recipient were removed because their origin could not be assigned. To be classed as alloreactive, a clone needed at least 2-fold expansion over unstimulated cells and a minimum CFSE-low frequency of 0.002% (template counts) or 0.001% (read counts). Mappable clones were those detected in sequenced pre-transplant spleen, lymph node, or MLR CFSE-low populations of the donor or recipient. Cumulative frequency of alloreactive clones was calculated as a percentage of all sequences weighted by copy number. TCRdb retrieved this table from immuneACCESS and kept in-frame rearrangements only. Not all clones are present; in checked studies, unresolved V genes account for under half, and no reason is known for the remainder. That table furnishes V, J and clone size, whereas the DNA furnished D and trimming. For this sample there are more than 20,000 clones; 83% appear just once. Roughly 1.1% of the sample is held by the ten biggest clonotypes.

The source is a human patient who received an intestinal transplant, so some T cells may come from the graft donor. Recombination linked TRBV5-1 to TRBJ2-1; 11 middle bases align to TRBD2. The sample consisted of PBMCs, taken 27 to 29 days after intestinal transplant. The nucleotide sequence is given as TGCGCCAGCAGCTTGGGGCTAGCGGGAGGAGGTGAGCAGTTCTTC. Its translation is CASSLGLAGGGEQFF.